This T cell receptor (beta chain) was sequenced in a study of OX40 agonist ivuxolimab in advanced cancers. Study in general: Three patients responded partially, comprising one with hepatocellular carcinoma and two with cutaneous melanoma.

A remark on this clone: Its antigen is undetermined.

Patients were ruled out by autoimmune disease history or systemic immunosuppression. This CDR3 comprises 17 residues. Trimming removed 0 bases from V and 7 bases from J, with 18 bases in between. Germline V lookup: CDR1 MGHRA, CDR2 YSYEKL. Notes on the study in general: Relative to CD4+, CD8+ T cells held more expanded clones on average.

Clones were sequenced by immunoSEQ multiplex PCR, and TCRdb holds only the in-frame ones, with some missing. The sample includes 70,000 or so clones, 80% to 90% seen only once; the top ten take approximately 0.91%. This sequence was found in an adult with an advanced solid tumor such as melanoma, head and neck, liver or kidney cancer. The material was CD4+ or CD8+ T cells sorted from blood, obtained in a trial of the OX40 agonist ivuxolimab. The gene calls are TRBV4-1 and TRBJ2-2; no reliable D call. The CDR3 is CASSQDLGRRRVGELFF. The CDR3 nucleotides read TGCGCCAGCAGCCAAGATCTCGGCAGGCGAAGGGTCGGGGAGCTGTTTTTT.